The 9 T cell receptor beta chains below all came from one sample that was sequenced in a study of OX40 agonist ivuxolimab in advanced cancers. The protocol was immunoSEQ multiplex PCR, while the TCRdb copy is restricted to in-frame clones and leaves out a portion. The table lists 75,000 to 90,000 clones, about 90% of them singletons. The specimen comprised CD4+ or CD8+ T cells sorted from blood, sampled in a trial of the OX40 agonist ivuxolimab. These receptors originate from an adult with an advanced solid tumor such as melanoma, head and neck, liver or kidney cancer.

This CDR3 reads CASSVGGFDYEQYF. DNA for the CDR3: TGTGCCAGCAGCGTAGGGGGGTTCGACTACGAGCAGTACTTC. The V and J genes are TRBV9 and TRBJ2-7, with D perhaps given as TRBD1 or TRBD2 (5 bases each). V lost 0 bases to trimming and J lost 3 bases, with 10 bases between them. Per the germline V gene, CDR1 is SGDLS and CDR2 is YYNGEE. CDR3 length equals 14 residues.

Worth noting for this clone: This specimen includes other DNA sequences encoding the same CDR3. The CDR3 loop is CASSAGRANTEAFF. In nucleotides, the CDR3 is TGTGCCAGCAGCGCGGGCCGGGCGAACACTGAAGCTTTCTTT. V usage is TRBV7-9 and J usage is TRBJ1-1; D unclear. The germline gives CDR1 SEHNR, CDR2 FQNEAQ (reference sequence). This CDR3 region has 14 residues. V was cut by 5 bases and J by 1 base, with 11 bases left in between.

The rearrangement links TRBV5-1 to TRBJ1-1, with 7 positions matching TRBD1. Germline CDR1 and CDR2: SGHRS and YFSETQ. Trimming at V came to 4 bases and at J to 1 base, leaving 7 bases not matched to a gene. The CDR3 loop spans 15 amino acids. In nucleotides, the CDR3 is TGCGCCAGCAGCGATACCGGGACAGCGAACACTGAAGCTTTCTTT. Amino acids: CASSDTGTANTEAFF. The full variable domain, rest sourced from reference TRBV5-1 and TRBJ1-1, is KAGVTQTPRYLIKTRGQQVTLSCSPISGHRSVSWYQQTPGQGLQFLFEYFSETQRNKGNFPGRFSGRQFSNSRSEMNVSTLELGDSALYLCASSDTGTANTEAFFGQGTRLTVV.

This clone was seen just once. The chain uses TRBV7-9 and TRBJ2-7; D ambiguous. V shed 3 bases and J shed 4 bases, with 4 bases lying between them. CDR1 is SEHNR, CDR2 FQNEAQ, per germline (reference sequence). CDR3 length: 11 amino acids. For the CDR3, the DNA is TGTGCCAGCAGCTTCTGGTACGAGCAGTACTTC. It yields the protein CASSFWYEQYF.

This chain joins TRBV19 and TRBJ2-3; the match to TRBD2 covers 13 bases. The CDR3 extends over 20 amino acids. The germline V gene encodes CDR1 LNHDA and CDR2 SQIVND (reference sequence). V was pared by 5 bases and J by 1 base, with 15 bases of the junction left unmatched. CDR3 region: CASSLIGLAGVVYGTDTQYF. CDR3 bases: TGTGCCAGTAGTCTCATCGGACTAGCGGGAGTCGTCTACGGCACAGATACGCAGTATTTT. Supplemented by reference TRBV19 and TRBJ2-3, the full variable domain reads DGGITQSPKYLFRKEGQNVTLSCEQNLNHDAMYWYRQDPGQGLRLIYYSQIVNDFQKGDIAEGYSVSREKKESFPLTVTSAQKNPTAFYLCASSLIGLAGVVYGTDTQYFGPGTRLTVL.

The CDR3 loop reads CASSQDWGQGDSGANVLTF. The CDR3 DNA reads TGTGCCAGCAGCCAAGATTGGGGACAGGGTGACTCTGGGGCCAACGTCCTGACTTTC. The rearrangement joins TRBV14 to TRBJ2-6; 9 bases are shared with TRBD1. This CDR3 region has 19 residues. After removal of 0 bases from V and 0 bases from J, the junction contained 6 bases not matched to a gene. Germline V gene data show CDR1 as SGHDN and CDR2 as FVKESK.

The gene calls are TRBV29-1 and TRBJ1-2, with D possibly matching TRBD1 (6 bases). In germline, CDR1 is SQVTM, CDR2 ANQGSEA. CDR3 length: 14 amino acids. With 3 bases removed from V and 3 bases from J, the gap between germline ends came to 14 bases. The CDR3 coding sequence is TGCAGCGTTGAGCCTTTGGGGGGCGACTATGGCTACACCTTC. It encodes CSVEPLGGDYGYTF.

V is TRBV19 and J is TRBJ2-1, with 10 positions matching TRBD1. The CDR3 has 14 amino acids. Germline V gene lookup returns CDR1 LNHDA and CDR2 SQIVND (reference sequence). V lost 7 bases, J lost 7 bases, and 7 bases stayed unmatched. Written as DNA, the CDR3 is TGTGCCAGTACCCCGGGACAGGGGAGAAATGAGCAGTTCTTC. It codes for CASTPGQGRNEQFF.

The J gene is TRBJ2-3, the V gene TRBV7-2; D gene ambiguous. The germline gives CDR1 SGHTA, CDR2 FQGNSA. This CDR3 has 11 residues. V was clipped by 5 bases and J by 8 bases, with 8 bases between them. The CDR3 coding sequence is TGTGCCAGCAGCCCCGCCGGTACGCAGTATTTT. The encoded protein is CASSPAGTQYF.